The 2 T cell receptor beta chains below come from one sample, sequenced in a study of blood T cell repertoires in COVID-19. Libraries were prepared by immunoSEQ multiplex PCR; TCRdb keeps only in-frame clonotypes and omits some of them. The sample contains about 83,000 clones, approximately 85% of which appear only once. The sequenced material came from peripheral blood. The receptor set was obtained from a man in his fifties with active COVID-19.

This chain connects TRBV30 to TRBJ2-2, with 7 bases identical to TRBD2. Unmatched junction bases numbered 6, after V lost 4 bases and J lost 4 bases. Per germline, CDR1 GTSNPN and CDR2 SVGIG (reference sequence). This CDR3 contains 14 residues. The CDR3 sequence is CAWISGGSTGELFF. The CDR3 DNA follows: TGTGCCTGGATCTCCGGGGGGAGCACCGGGGAGCTGTTTTTT. The whole variable domain, remainder taken from reference TRBV30 and TRBJ2-2, is SQTIHQWPATLVQPVGSPLSLECTVEGTSNPNLYWYRQAAGRGLQLLFYSVGIGQISSEVPQNLSASRPQDRQFILSSKKLLLSDSGFYLCAWISGGSTGELFFGEGSRLTVL.

This clone was recorded only once. This chain joins TRBV24-1 and TRBJ2-1; 8 nucleotides match TRBD2. The V and J ends lost 7 bases and 4 bases, in that order; junction bases with no gene match: 2. The CDR3 runs 13 residues. CDR1 KGHDR and CDR2 SFDVKD come from the germline V gene. CDR3 sequence: CATSGGAYNEQFF. In DNA form, the CDR3 reads TGTGCCACCAGCGGGGGGGCTTACAATGAGCAGTTCTTC.